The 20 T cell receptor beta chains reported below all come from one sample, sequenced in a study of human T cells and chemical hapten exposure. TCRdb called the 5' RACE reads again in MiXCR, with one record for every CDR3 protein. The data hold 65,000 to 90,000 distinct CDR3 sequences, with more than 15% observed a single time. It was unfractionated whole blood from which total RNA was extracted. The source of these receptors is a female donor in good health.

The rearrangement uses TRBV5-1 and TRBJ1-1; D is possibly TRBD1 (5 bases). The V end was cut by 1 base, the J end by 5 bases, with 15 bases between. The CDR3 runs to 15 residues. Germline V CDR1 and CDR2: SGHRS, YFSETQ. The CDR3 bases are TGCGCCAGCAGCTTGCTGTGGGGGGGAGAGACTGAAGCTTTCTTT. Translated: CASSLLWGGETEAFF. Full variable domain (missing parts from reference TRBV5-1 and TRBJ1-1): KAGVTQTPRYLIKTRGQQVTLSCSPISGHRSVSWYQQTPGQGLQFLFEYFSETQRNKGNFPGRFSGRQFSNSRSEMNVSTLELGDSALYLCASSLLWGGETEAFFGQGTRLTVV.

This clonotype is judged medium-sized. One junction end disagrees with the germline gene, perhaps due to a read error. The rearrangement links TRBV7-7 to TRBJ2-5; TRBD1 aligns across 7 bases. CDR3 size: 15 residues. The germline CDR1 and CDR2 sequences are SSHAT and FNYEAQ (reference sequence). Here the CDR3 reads CASSLGGQSQETQYF. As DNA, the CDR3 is TGTGCTAGCAGCTTAGGGGGACAGAGCCAAGAGACCCAGTACTTC.

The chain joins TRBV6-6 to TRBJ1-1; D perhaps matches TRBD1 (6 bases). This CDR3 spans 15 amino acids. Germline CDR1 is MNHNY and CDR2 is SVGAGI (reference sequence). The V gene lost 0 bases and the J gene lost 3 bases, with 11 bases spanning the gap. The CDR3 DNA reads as TGTGCCAGCAGTTACTCTTTGGACAGCCACACTGAAGCTTTCTTT. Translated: CASSYSLDSHTEAFF.

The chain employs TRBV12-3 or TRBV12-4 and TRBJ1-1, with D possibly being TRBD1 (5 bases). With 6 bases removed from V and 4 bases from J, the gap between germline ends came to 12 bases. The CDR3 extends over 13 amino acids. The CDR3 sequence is CASRIGGVTEAFF. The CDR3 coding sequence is TGTGCCAGCAGGATTGGGGGGGTCACTGAAGCTTTCTTT.

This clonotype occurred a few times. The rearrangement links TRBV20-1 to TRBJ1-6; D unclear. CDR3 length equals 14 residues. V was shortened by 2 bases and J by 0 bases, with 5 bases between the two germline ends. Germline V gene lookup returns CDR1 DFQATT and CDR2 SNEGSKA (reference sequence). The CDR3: CSARSSSYNSPLHF. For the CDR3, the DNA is TGCAGTGCTAGAAGCAGCTCCTATAATTCACCCCTCCACTTT.

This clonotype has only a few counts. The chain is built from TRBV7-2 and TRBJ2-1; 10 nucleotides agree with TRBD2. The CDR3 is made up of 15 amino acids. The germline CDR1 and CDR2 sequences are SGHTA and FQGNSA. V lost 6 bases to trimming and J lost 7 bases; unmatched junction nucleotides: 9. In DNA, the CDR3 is TGTGCCAGCAGTCCGAGCGGGGGGGCGGGTAATGAGCAGTTCTTC. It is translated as CASSPSGGAGNEQFF.

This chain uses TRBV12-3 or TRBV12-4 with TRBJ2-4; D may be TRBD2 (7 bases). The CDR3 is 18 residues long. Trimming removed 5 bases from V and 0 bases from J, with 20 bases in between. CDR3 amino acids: CASSPRGLAVLAKNIQYF. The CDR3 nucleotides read TGTGCCAGCAGTCCCCGGGGGCTAGCGGTCCTAGCCAAAAACATTCAGTACTTC.

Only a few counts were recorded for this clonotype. CDR3 residues: CASSFDPRQAPTDTQYF. The CDR3 region has the DNA TGTGCCAGCAGTTTCGACCCGAGGCAGGCACCCACAGATACGCAGTATTTT. J is TRBJ2-3 and V is TRBV28; no clear D gene. Germline V gene lookup returns CDR1 MDHEN and CDR2 SYDVKM. The CDR3 is 17 amino acids. V lost 3 bases and J 2 bases, leaving 18 bases between the germline ends.

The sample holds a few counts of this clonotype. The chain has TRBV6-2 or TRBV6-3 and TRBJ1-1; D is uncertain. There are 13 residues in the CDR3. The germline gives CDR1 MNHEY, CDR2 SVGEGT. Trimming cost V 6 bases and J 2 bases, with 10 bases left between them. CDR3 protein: CASREGGNTEAFF. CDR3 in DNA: TGTGCCAGCAGGGAAGGAGGAAACACTGAAGCTTTCTTT.

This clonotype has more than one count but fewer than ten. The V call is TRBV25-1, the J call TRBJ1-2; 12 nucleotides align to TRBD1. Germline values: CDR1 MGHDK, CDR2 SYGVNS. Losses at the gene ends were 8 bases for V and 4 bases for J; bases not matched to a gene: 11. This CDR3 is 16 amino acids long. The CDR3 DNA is TGTGCCAGCCGAGGGACAGGGGGCGCTTTGGGCTATGGCTACACCTTC. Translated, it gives CASRGTGGALGYGYTF.

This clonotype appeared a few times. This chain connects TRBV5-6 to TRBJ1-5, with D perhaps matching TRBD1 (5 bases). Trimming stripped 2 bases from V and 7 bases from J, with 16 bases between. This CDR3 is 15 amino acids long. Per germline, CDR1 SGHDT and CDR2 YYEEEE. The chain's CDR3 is CASSFWGGVDQPQHF. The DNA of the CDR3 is TGTGCCAGCAGCTTCTGGGGGGGGGTAGACCAGCCCCAGCATTTT.

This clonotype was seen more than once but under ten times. CDR3 sequence reads: CASSQYYRGGEQFF. CDR3 DNA: TGTGCCAGCAGCCAATACTACAGGGGAGGAGAGCAGTTCTTC. The chain is built from TRBV14 and TRBJ2-1; possible D gene TRBD1, 7 bases. Per germline, CDR1 SGHDN and CDR2 FVKESK. V lost 2 bases, J lost 10 bases, and 15 bases lay in between. This CDR3 contains 14 residues.

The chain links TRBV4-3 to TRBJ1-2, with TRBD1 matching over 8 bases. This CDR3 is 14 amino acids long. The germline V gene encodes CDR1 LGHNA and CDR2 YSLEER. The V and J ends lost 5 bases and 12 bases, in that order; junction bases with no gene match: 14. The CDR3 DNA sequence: TGCGCCAGCAGCGAAAGGGGCGGGACAGGCCTTAACACCTTC. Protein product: CASSERGGTGLNTF.

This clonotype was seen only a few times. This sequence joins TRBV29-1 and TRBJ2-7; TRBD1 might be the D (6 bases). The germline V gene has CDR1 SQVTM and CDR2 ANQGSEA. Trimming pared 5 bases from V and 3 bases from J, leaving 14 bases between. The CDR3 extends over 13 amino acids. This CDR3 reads CSVQSRGGYEQYF. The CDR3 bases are TGCAGCGTTCAGAGCAGGGGTGGCTACGAGCAGTACTTC.

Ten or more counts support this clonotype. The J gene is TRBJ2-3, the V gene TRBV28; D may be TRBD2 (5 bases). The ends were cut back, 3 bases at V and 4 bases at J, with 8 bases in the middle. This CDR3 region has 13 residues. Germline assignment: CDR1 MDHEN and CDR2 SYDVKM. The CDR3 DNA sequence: TGTGCCAGCAGTTTGAGGGTCGCAGATACGCAGTATTTT. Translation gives CASSLRVADTQYF.

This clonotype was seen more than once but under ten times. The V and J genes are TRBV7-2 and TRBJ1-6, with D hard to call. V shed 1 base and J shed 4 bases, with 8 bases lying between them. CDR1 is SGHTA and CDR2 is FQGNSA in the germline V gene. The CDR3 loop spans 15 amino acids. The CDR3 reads CASSLVGLYNSPLHF. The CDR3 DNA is TGTGCCAGCAGCTTAGTAGGCCTTTATAATTCACCCCTCCACTTT.

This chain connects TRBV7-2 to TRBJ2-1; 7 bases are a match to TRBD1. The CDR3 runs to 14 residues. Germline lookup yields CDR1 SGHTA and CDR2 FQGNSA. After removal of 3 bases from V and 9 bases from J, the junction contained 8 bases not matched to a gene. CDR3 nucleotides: TGTGCCAGCAGCTTCGGACAGGTCAGAGGTGAGCAGTTCTTC. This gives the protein CASSFGQVRGEQFF.

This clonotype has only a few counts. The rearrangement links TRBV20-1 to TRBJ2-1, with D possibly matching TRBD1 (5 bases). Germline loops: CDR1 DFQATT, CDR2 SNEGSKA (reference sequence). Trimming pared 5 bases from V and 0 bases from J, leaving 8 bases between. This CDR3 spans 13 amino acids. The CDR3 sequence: CSAPDSSYNEQFF. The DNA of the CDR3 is TGCAGTGCTCCCGACAGCTCCTACAATGAGCAGTTCTTC.

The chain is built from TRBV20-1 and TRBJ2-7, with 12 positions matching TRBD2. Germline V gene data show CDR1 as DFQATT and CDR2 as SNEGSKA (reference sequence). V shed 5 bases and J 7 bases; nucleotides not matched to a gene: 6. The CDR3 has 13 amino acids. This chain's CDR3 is CSARLAGDGEQYF. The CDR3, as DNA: TGCAGTGCTCGACTAGCGGGAGACGGAGAGCAGTACTTC.

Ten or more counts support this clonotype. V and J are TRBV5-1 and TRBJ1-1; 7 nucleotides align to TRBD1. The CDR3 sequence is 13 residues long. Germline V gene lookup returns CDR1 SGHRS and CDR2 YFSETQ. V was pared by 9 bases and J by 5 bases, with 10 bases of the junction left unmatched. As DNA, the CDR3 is TGCGCCACAAGGGGAGACAGGGCGACTGAAGCTTTCTTT. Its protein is CATRGDRATEAFF.